This is a list of T cell receptor beta chains from one sample in a study of cytomegalovirus exposure and HLA in healthy donors. Some clones are missing from TCRdb's copy, which holds only in-frame ones; the method was immunoSEQ multiplex PCR. The data hold about 150,000 clones, with 60% to 75% observed a single time. Input material: PBMCs. The receptors originated from a young man in good health and CMV-seronegative. Each CDR3 is given with its conserved first and last residue. The order of the fields is D gene, J gene, clone size, V gene, CDR3 DNA, CDR3 protein. A D gene is named only where the DNA matches it firmly. Expanded clones get a size class; other rows say once, few or many, or leave the size out.

>NA|TRBJ2-1|NA|TRBV28
TGTGCCAGCAGTTCGACAGGTTTGAATGAGCAGTTCTTC
CASSSTGLNEQFF
>TRBD1|TRBJ1-2|few|TRBV7-2
TGTGCCAGCAGCTTATTAGGACAGGGGGCGTACTATGGCTACACCTTC
CASSLLGQGAYYGYTF
>TRBD1|TRBJ2-3|NA|TRBV5-4
TGTGCCAGCAGCTTGGGACAGGGGAGCACAGATACGCAGTATTTT
CASSLGQGSTDTQYF
>NA|TRBJ2-5|NA|TRBV19
TGTGCCAGTAGTCCTAGTCTAGCTGGAGAGACCCAGTACTTC
CASSPSLAGETQYF
>TRBD1|TRBJ1-2|NA|TRBV2
TGTGCCAGCAGCACACAGGGGGACTATGGCTACACCTTC
CASSTQGDYGYTF
>NA|TRBJ2-7|NA|TRBV4-1
TGCGCCAGCAGCGGTCCCCGCCAGGGCGCGCCGCTCGAGCAGTACTTC
CASSGPRQGAPLEQYF
>NA|TRBJ1-1|NA|TRBV5-5
TGTGCCAGCAGCTTCTTCGCAGGTTCAATGAACACTGAAGCTTTCTTT
CASSFFAGSMNTEAFF
>TRBD1|TRBJ1-6|NA|TRBV27
TGTGCCAGCACCCCGACAGGGGGATTATCACCCCTCCACTTT
CASTPTGGLSPLHF
>NA|TRBJ1-2|NA|TRBV4-1
TGCGCCAGCAGTATAAGTCGGGGGGACTATGGCTACACCTTC
CASSISRGDYGYTF
>NA|TRBJ2-2|NA|TRBV21-1
TGTGCCAGCAGCAAAGTCCAGGACAGGGGGTCTGAAACGAACACCGGGGAGCTGTTTTTT
CASSKVQDRGSETNTGELFF
>NA|TRBJ1-2|NA|TRBV7-9
TGTGCCAGCAGCTTCCAGGGGCGCTTTTACGGCTACACCTTC
CASSFQGRFYGYTF
>TRBD2|TRBJ2-5|NA|TRBV18
TGTGCCAGCTCTCCCACGACTAGCGGGGGGCCCGAGACCCAGTACTTC
CASSPTTSGGPETQYF
>TRBD2|TRBJ2-7|NA|TRBV5-4
TGTGCCAGCAGCCCTCAGCGGGGGGAGGACGAGCAGTACTTC
CASSPQRGEDEQYF
>TRBD1|TRBJ1-1|NA|TRBV7-9
TGTGCCAGCAGCTTAGCGCTGGCAGGGGGCCAGGACACTGAAGCTTTCTTT
CASSLALAGGQDTEAFF
>NA|TRBJ2-6|NA|TRBV11-3
TGTGCCAGCAGCTTAGCGGACAGCCTCTCTGGGGCCAACGGCCTGACTTTC
CASSLADSLSGANGLTF
>TRBD2|TRBJ2-5|NA|TRBV27
TGTGCCAGCAGTAGCCCTAGCGGGGGGGTTCATCAAGAGACCCAGTACTTC
CASSSPSGGVHQETQYF
>TRBD1|TRBJ1-2|few|TRBV2
TGTGCCAGCAGCTCAAACAGGGGGCGCGACTATGGCTACACCTTC
CASSSNRGRDYGYTF
>NA|TRBJ1-2|NA|TRBV4-1
TGCGCCAGCAGCCAAGTGCCGTCTCTCAGGGAAGTGTATGGCTACACCTTC
CASSQVPSLREVYGYTF